This T cell receptor (beta chain) was profiled in a study of T-cell reconstitution after alpha-beta-depleted transplantation in children. The V gene's germline CDR1 is SGHNT and CDR2 YENEEA. The CDR3 spans 15 residues. V dropped 4 bases and J dropped 6; count of bases not matched to a gene: 9. It was with unique molecular identifiers that the TCRbeta library was prepared. TCRdb recomputed calls from the PCR reads with MiXCR, one row per CDR3 protein. The sample records about 980,000 distinct CDR3 sequences, about 29% being singletons. The sample in question was PBMCs, mostly from graft donor cells, obtained 360 days after TCRalphabeta/CD19-depleted stem cell transplant. This sequence joins TRBV11-3 and TRBJ2-1; 7 positions match TRBD2. The receptor's source is a boy under two years old who had a stem cell transplant for SCID, so the T cells may come from the graft donor. Here the CDR3 DNA reads TGTGCCAGCAGCTCCCAGCGGGGCCGGGTCAATGAGCAGTTCTTC. Residues: CASSSQRGRVNEQFF.